The T cell receptor (beta chain) under discussion was sequenced for a study of blood T cell repertoires in COVID-19. This clone appeared a few times. Per the authors' pipeline: Amplified reference gene primers provided the basis for estimating nucleated cell counts. Measured with immunoSEQ multiplex PCR; TCRdb has only the in-frame clones, and not every one. V, J and clone size are those of that table, while D and trimming were read from the DNA. The table includes some 99,000 clones, 75% to 85% detected once. The junction had 8 bases not matched to a gene; V was cut back by 4 bases and J by 5 bases. The V gene's germline CDR1 is KGHDR and CDR2 SFDVKD. The CDR3 sequence is 16 residues long.

The rearrangement uses TRBV24-1 and TRBJ2-7, with 12 bases aligning to TRBD2. What was sequenced was peripheral blood. This sequence originates from a woman of 80 years or more with active or convalescent COVID-19. The CDR3 region is CATSESGLAGRHEQYF. CDR3 bases: TGTGCCACCAGTGAAAGTGGACTAGCGGGACGCCACGAGCAGTACTTC.